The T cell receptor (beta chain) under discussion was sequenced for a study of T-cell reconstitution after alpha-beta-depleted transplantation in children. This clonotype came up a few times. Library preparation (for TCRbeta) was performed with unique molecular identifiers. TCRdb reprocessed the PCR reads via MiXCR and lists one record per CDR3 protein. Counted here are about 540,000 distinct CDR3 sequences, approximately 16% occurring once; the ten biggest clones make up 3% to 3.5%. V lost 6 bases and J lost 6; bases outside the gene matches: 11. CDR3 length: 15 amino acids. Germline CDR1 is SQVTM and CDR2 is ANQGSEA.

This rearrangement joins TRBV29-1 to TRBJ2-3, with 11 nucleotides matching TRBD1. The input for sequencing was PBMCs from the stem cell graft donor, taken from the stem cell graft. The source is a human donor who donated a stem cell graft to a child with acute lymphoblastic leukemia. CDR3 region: CSVGRGTGGSDTQYF. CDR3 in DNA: TGCAGCGTGGGACGGGGGACAGGGGGATCGGATACGCAGTATTTT.